The 4 T cell receptor beta chains below all came from one sample that was sequenced in a study of cytomegalovirus exposure and HLA in healthy donors. Assay used: immunoSEQ multiplex PCR; TCRdb lists only in-frame clones, some missing. Altogether 170,000 or so clones are present, approximately 83% being singletons, with the ten largest covering 2.8%. Sequencing used PBMCs. Every receptor here comes from a woman aged 18-30 years in good health and CMV-seropositive.

The table lists this clone with a count of one. In DNA, the CDR3 is TGTGCCAGCAGCTTCTGGAGTGGAGAGACCCAGTACTTC. Encoded protein: CASSFWSGETQYF. The J gene is TRBJ2-5, the V gene TRBV5-5; no clear D gene. The CDR3 is made up of 13 amino acids. V was pared by 2 bases and J by 4 bases, with 9 bases between. Germline CDR1 and CDR2: SGHKS and YYEKEE (reference sequence).

The chain links TRBV5-6 to TRBJ2-7; the D is unclear. The germline V gene has CDR1 SGHDT and CDR2 YYEEEE. V lost 1 base to trimming and J lost 5 bases, with 16 bases between them. This CDR3 region has 15 residues. The CDR3 loop is CASSLNFVVLHEQYF. DNA for the CDR3: TGTGCCAGCAGCTTGAATTTCGTGGTTCTACACGAGCAGTACTTC. The entire variable domain, with the rest obtained from reference TRBV5-6 and TRBJ2-7, is as follows: DAGVTQSPTHLIKTRGQQVTLRCSPKSGHDTVSWYQQALGQGPQFIFQYYEEEERQRGNFPDRFSGHQFPNYSSELNVNALLLGDSALYLCASSLNFVVLHEQYFGPGTRLTVT.

V usage is TRBV7-9 and J usage is TRBJ1-6; D gene unclear. Germline lookup yields CDR1 SEHNR and CDR2 FQNEAQ (reference sequence). The CDR3 is 16 residues long. V was pared by 3 bases and J by 0 bases, with 9 bases between. This chain's CDR3 is CASSFSGSSYNSPLHF. CDR3 DNA sequence: TGTGCCAGCAGCTTTTCGGGGAGCTCCTATAATTCACCCCTCCACTTT.

The chain joins TRBV5-1 to TRBJ1-4, with TRBD1 matching over 10 bases. V was clipped by 4 bases and J by 7 bases; unmatched bases: 10. This CDR3 comprises 16 residues. Germline CDR1 reads SGHRS; CDR2 reads YFSETQ. CDR3 loop: CASSPGDRGGGEKLFF. CDR3 nucleotides: TGCGCCAGCAGCCCCGGGGACAGGGGAGGAGGTGAAAAACTGTTTTTT.